What follows describes a single T cell receptor beta chain. This entry is derived from a study of cytomegalovirus exposure and HLA in healthy donors. The CDR3 loop spans 17 amino acids. The V segment lost 4 bases and the J segment 5 bases; nucleotides outside the gene matches: 10. Germline V gene data show CDR1 as LNHDA and CDR2 as SQIVND (reference sequence). This PCR relied on a set of 60 Vbeta primers and 13 Jbeta primers. Sequenced by immunoSEQ multiplex PCR; TCRdb stores in-frame clones only, minus some. The profile shows 160,000 or so clones, almost 85% of them singletons. The chain employs TRBV19 and TRBJ2-3; TRBD1 agrees at 12 bases. This TCR was recovered from a man aged 30-40 years in good health and CMV-seronegative. The sample taken for sequencing was PBMCs. DNA for the CDR3: TGTGCCAGTAGTACCCTATCGGGACAGGGGGCTGGAGATACGCAGTATTTT. This codes for CASSTLSGQGAGDTQYF. The full variable domain, its missing parts supplied by reference TRBV19 and TRBJ2-3, is DGGITQSPKYLFRKEGQNVTLSCEQNLNHDAMYWYRQDPGQGLRLIYYSQIVNDFQKGDIAEGYSVSREKKESFPLTVTSAQKNPTAFYLCASSTLSGQGAGDTQYFGPGTRLTVL.